Following are 24 T cell receptor beta chains from one sample sequenced in a study of blood T cell repertoires in COVID-19 (dated by TCRdb to the early 2020s). The method behind the library was the immunoSEQ multiplex PCR assay. Sourced from immuneACCESS, this table was stored by TCRdb with only in-frame sequences that have V and J called. A share of the clones is absent; for the studies checked, an unresolved V gene accounts for under half, and the remainder has no known explanation. The sample has some 110,000 clones on record, less than 80% of them singletons. 2.5% of the sample comes from the top ten. Material: peripheral blood. These receptors were obtained from a man in his forties or fifties with acute or convalescent COVID-19.

The chain carries TRBV5-1 and TRBJ2-7, with TRBD1 matching over 8 bases. Germline trimming cut 0 bases from V and 0 bases from J; bases unmatched to any gene: 2. Per germline, CDR1 SGHRS and CDR2 YFSETQ. The length of the CDR3 is 15 residues. CDR3 region: CASSLEDRVSYEQYF. The CDR3 region has the DNA TGCGCCAGCAGCTTGGAGGACAGGGTCTCCTACGAGCAGTACTTC.

The rearrangement joins TRBV10-3 to TRBJ2-3, with D maybe TRBD2 (5 bases). Germline lookup yields CDR1 ENHRY and CDR2 SYGVKD. The CDR3 spans 14 residues. The V end lost 0 bases, the J end lost 3 bases, and 7 bases lay between the germline ends. The CDR3 region is CAISESRVTDTQYF. The CDR3 region has the DNA TGTGCCATCAGTGAGTCGAGGGTAACAGATACGCAGTATTTT.

The rearrangement joins TRBV5-1 to TRBJ1-2, with D possibly being TRBD1 (6 bases). Germline V gives CDR1 SGHRS, CDR2 YFSETQ. Trimming shortened V by 3 bases and J by 10 bases, and 10 bases separated the two germline ends. The CDR3 is 11 residues long. CDR3 sequence: CASSSTGPYTF. CDR3 nucleotides: TGCGCCAGCAGCTCCACAGGGCCCTACACCTTC.

The rearrangement joins TRBV5-6 to TRBJ2-7, with D tentatively TRBD2 (5 bases). V lost 4 bases, J lost 0 bases, and 11 bases lay in between. This CDR3 is 14 amino acids long. Germline CDR1 is SGHDT and CDR2 is YYEEEE. The CDR3 DNA reads TGTGCCAGCAGCCCCGGACTTACCTCCTACGAGCAGTACTTC. Protein: CASSPGLTSYEQYF.

This clone was seen only a few times. This sequence joins TRBV10-1 and TRBJ1-6, with 8 bases fitting TRBD1. Germline V CDR1 and CDR2: WNHNN, SYGVQD (reference sequence). The CDR3 length is 13 residues. Trimming removed 4 bases from V and 9 bases from J; junction bases left unmatched: 2. CDR3 DNA sequence: TGCGCCAGCAGTGGACAGGGGTTTTCACCCCTCCACTTT. It translates to CASSGQGFSPLHF.

The chain uses TRBV6-6 and TRBJ2-7; tentative D call: TRBD2 (6 bases). The CDR3 runs to 15 residues. Germline V CDR1 and CDR2: MNHNY, SVGAGI (reference sequence). The V gene lost 0 bases and the J gene lost 5 bases, with 14 bases spanning the gap. This chain's CDR3 is CASSYSIGRIHEQYF. For the CDR3, the DNA is TGTGCCAGCAGTTACTCGATCGGGAGAATCCACGAGCAGTACTTC.

This chain connects TRBV6-5 to TRBJ1-1, with TRBD1 matching 9 bases. The CDR3 runs 15 residues. J gave up 5 bases and V 6 bases, and 10 bases lay outside the gene matches. CDR1 is MNHEY, CDR2 SVGAGI, per germline. Here the CDR3 reads CASRPLQGARTEAFF. The DNA of the CDR3 is TGTGCCAGCAGACCCCTACAGGGGGCGCGTACTGAAGCTTTCTTT.

The chain couples TRBV3-1 (or the pseudogene TRBV3-2) to TRBJ2-7; D is perhaps TRBD1 (5 bases). The CDR3 extends over 15 amino acids. V dropped 0 bases and J dropped 0 bases, with 9 bases sitting between them. Germline CDR1 LGHDT, CDR2 YNNKEL (reference sequence). The CDR3: CASSQDGAYSYEQYF. CDR3 nucleotide sequence: TGTGCCAGCAGCCAAGATGGGGCTTACTCCTACGAGCAGTACTTC.

The gene calls are TRBV6-1 and TRBJ2-3, with 8 bases fitting TRBD1. The CDR3 totals 15 residues. Per germline, CDR1 MNHNS and CDR2 SASEGT. After removal of 5 bases from V and 3 bases from J, the junction contained 7 bases not matched to a gene. CDR3 protein: CASSSRTGPTDTQYF. The DNA for the CDR3 is TGTGCCAGCAGTTCACGGACAGGGCCGACAGATACGCAGTATTTT.

The V call is TRBV7-8, the J call TRBJ2-7; unclear D gene. Germline CDR1 is SGHVS and CDR2 is FQNEAQ. This CDR3 region has 11 residues. The V end lost 1 base, the J end lost 13 bases, and 11 bases lay between the germline ends. The CDR3 DNA reads as TGTGCCAGCAGCTTAGGTCCAGTCCTCTACTTC. This sequence encodes CASSLGPVLYF. Full variable domain (remainder filled in from reference TRBV7-8 and TRBJ2-7): GAGVSQSPRYKVAKRGQDVALRCDPISGHVSLFWYQQALGQGPEFLTYFQNEAQLDKSGLPSDRFFAERPEGSVSTLKIQRTQQEDSAVYLCASSLGPVLYFGPGTRLTVT.

The chain links TRBV13 to TRBJ2-2; 11 nucleotides agree with TRBD1. The CDR3 contains 16 residues. Looked up from germline, CDR1 is PRHDT and CDR2 is FYEKMQ (reference sequence). The ends lost 2 bases at V and 4 bases at J; junction bases unmatched: 3. Written as DNA, the CDR3 is TGTGCCAGCAGCTTATGGGGACAGGGGGGCACCGGGGAGCTGTTTTTT. This sequence encodes CASSLWGQGGTGELFF.

This clone was detected a few times. The V and J genes are TRBV24-1 and TRBJ1-4; 7 positions match TRBD1. This CDR3 is 15 amino acids long. The junction had 6 bases not matched to a gene; V was cut back by 6 bases and J by 3 bases. Germline V lookup: CDR1 KGHDR, CDR2 SFDVKD. The DNA of the CDR3 is TGTGCCACCAGTAGGGCAGGGGGACCTAATGAAAAACTGTTTTTT. Translating it yields CATSRAGGPNEKLFF.

This chain uses TRBV29-1 with TRBJ2-7; 7 bases agree with TRBD1. The CDR3 totals 12 residues. Germline CDR1 is SQVTM and CDR2 is ANQGSEA. With V trimmed by 6 bases and J by 3 bases, 5 bases remained unmatched. CDR3 sequence reads: CSVGPGGYEQYF. The DNA for the CDR3 is TGCAGCGTAGGTCCAGGGGGCTACGAGCAGTACTTC.

The rearrangement uses TRBV5-1 and TRBJ1-3; D gene ambiguous. V dropped 4 bases and J dropped 0 bases, with 11 bases sitting between them. The CDR3 is 15 residues long. Germline CDR1 reads SGHRS; CDR2 reads YFSETQ. The CDR3 sequence: CASSPWGDSGNTIYF. The CDR3 DNA sequence: TGCGCCAGCAGCCCCTGGGGAGACTCTGGAAACACCATATATTTT.

This chain connects TRBV28 to TRBJ2-7; the D gene is possibly TRBD2 (5 bases). Between the trimmed V and J ends, which lost 5 bases and 5 bases, there was a span of 16 bases. CDR1 MDHEN and CDR2 SYDVKM come from the germline V gene. This CDR3 spans 14 amino acids. The CDR3: CASSPEGLPHEQYF. The CDR3 nucleotides are TGTGCCAGCAGTCCAGAGGGCCTTCCCCACGAGCAGTACTTC.

The V gene is TRBV7-9, the J gene TRBJ1-5; D perhaps matches TRBD1 (6 bases). The V and J ends lost 1 base and 1 base respectively, with 11 bases between them. The CDR3 length is 16 residues. Per the germline V gene, CDR1 is SEHNR and CDR2 is FQNEAQ (reference sequence). The CDR3 DNA is TGTGCCAGCAGCTTAGGGGACAACTACAGCAATCAGCCCCAGCATTTT. Encoded protein: CASSLGDNYSNQPQHF.

This clone was seen once. The chain uses TRBV9 and TRBJ2-7, with 7 bases matching TRBD1. Germline V gene sequence: CDR1 SGDLS, CDR2 YYNGEE. This CDR3 has 15 amino acids. V lost 3 bases, J lost 2 bases, and 8 bases stayed unmatched. CDR3 in amino acids: CASSGRTGTAYEQYF. Here the CDR3 DNA reads TGTGCCAGCAGCGGAAGAACCGGGACAGCCTACGAGCAGTACTTC.

This clone occurred once. V usage is TRBV7-3 and J usage is TRBJ2-1; D gene ambiguous. The germline CDR1 and CDR2 sequences are SGHTA and FQGTGA. Trimming took 3 bases from V and 2 from J, leaving 11 bases between them. The length of the CDR3 is 15 residues. CDR3 loop: CASSFITVPYNEQFF. In nucleotides, the CDR3 is TGTGCCAGCAGCTTTATCACAGTCCCCTACAATGAGCAGTTCTTC.

CDR3 nucleotides: TGTGCCAGCAGCTTGACAGGGGTTGGTGAAAAACTGTTTTTT. This translates into CASSLTGVGEKLFF. The rearrangement joins TRBV5-6 to TRBJ1-4, with 7 bases identical to TRBD1. Per the germline V gene, CDR1 is SGHDT and CDR2 is YYEEEE. The J segment lost 7 bases and the V segment lost 1 base, leaving 4 bases of the junction unmatched. This CDR3 contains 14 residues.

The gene calls are TRBV18 and TRBJ1-4, with 10 nucleotides matching TRBD1. The CDR3 sequence is 16 residues long. CDR1 and CDR2 (germline): KGHSH, LQKENI. V lost 3 bases to trimming and J lost 4 bases; unmatched junction nucleotides: 5. As DNA, the CDR3 is TGTGCCAGCTCACCGGGACAGGGGCGACTTAATGAAAAACTGTTTTTT. Its protein is CASSPGQGRLNEKLFF.

The J gene is TRBJ1-2, the V gene TRBV21-1; TRBD1 was called by the table and not checked on the DNA. TRBV21-1 is recorded as a pseudogene. This CDR3 contains 15 residues. CDR3 in DNA: TGTGCCAGCAGCAAAGGGACAGGTATATGCTATGGCTACACCTTC. It is translated as CASSKGTGICYGYTF.

J is TRBJ2-7 and V is TRBV3-1 (or the pseudogene TRBV3-2), with TRBD2 matching 7 bases. This CDR3 has 18 residues. V lost 4 bases to trimming and J lost 4 bases; unmatched junction nucleotides: 19. Germline assignment: CDR1 LGHDT and CDR2 YNNKEL (reference sequence). In DNA, the CDR3 is TGTGCCAGCAGCCCACGCCGGGGTAGCGGGCCCCGTTCGTACGAGCAGTACTTC. Translation: CASSPRRGSGPRSYEQYF.

Only a few counts were recorded for this clone. The chain links TRBV7-8 to TRBJ2-7; D gene uncertain. The V gene lost 1 base and the J gene lost 7 bases, with 11 bases spanning the gap. Germline CDR1 is SGHVS and CDR2 is FQNEAQ. The CDR3 has 13 residues. The CDR3 DNA sequence: TGTGCCAGCAGCTTAGTTTCCCTCGGGGAGCAGTACTTC. Protein sequence: CASSLVSLGEQYF.

Notes on this clone: In the same sample, other DNA sequences code for this CDR3. The chain has TRBV2 and TRBJ1-1; 7 positions match TRBD1. CDR3 length: 14 residues. The V segment lost 4 bases and the J segment 0 bases; nucleotides outside the gene matches: 2. Germline lookup yields CDR1 SNHLY and CDR2 FYNNEI. The CDR3 loop reads CASSVDRVNTEAFF. DNA of the CDR3: TGTGCCAGCAGTGTCGACAGGGTGAACACTGAAGCTTTCTTT.